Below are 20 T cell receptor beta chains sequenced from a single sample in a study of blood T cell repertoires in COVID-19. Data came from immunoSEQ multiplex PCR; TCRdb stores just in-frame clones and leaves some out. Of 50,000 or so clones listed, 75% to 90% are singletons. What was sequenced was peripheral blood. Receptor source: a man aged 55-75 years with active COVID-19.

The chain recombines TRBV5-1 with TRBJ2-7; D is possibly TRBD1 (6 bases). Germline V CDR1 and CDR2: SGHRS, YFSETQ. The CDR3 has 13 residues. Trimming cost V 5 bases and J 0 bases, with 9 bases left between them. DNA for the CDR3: TGCGCCAGCAGAAGGGACACCTCCTACGAGCAGTACTTC. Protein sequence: CASRRDTSYEQYF.

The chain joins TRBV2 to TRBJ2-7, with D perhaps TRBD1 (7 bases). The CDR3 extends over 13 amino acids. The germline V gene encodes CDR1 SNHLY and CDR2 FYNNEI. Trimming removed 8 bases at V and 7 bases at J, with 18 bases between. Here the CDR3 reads CASEGTGAGEQYF. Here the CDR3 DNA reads TGTGCCAGCGAGGGAACAGGGGCGGGGGAGCAGTACTTC.

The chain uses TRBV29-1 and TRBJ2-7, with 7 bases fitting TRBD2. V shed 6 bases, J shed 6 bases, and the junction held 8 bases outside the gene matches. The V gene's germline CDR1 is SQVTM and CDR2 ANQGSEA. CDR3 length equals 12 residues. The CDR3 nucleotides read TGCAGCGTGCGGGACCCGGGAGGCGAGCAGTACTTC. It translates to CSVRDPGGEQYF.

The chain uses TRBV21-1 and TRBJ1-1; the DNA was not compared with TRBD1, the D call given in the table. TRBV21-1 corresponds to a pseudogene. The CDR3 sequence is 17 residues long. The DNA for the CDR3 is TGTGCCAGCAGCAAGGCTGATCGGACAAGGGTGGTCACTGAAGCTTTCTTT. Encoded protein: CASSKADRTRVVTEAFF.

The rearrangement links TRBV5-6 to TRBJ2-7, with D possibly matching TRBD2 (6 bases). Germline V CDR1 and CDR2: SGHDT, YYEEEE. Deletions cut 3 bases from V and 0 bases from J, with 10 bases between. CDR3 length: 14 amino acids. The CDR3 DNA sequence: TGTGCCAGCAGCTCGGGACTGCCCTCCTACGAGCAGTACTTC. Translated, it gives CASSSGLPSYEQYF.

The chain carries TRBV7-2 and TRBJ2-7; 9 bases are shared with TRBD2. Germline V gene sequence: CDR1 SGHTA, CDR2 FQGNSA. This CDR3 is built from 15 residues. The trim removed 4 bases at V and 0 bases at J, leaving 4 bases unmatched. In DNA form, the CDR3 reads TGTGCCAGCAGCTCAAGCGGGGGGCCCTCCTACGAGCAGTACTTC. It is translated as CASSSSGGPSYEQYF.

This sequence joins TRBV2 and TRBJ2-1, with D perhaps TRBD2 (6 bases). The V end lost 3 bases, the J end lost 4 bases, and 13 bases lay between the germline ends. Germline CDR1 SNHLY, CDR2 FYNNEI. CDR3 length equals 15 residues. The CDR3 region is CASSDPGLLYNEQFF. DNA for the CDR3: TGTGCCAGCAGTGACCCGGGACTTCTGTACAATGAGCAGTTCTTC.

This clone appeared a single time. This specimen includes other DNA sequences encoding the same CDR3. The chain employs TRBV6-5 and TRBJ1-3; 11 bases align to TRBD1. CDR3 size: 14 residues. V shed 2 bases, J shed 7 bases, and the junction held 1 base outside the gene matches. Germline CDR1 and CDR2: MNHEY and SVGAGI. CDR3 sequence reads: CASSYGTGGNTIYF. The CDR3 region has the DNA TGTGCCAGCAGTTACGGGACAGGGGGGAACACCATATATTTT.

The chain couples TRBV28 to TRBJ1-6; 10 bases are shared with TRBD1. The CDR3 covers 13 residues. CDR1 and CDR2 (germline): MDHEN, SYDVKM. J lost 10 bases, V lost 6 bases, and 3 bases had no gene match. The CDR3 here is CASRTGGRSPLHF. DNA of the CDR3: TGTGCCAGCAGGACAGGGGGCAGATCACCCCTCCACTTT.

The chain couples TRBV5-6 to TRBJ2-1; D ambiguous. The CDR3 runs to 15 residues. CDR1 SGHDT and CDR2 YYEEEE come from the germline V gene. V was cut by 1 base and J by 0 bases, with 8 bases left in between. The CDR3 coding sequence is TGTGCCAGCAGCTTGCGGTTGAGCTCCTACAATGAGCAGTTCTTC. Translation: CASSLRLSSYNEQFF.

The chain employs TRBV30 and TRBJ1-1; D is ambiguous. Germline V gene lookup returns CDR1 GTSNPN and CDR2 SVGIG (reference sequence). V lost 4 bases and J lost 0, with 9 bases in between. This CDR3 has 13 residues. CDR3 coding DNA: TGTGCCTGGAATCGAGGGATGAACACTGAAGCTTTCTTT. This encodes CAWNRGMNTEAFF.

CDR3 sequence: CSASPSGIRYEQYF. For the CDR3, the DNA is TGCAGTGCTAGTCCTAGCGGGATACGCTACGAGCAGTACTTC. The chain joins TRBV20-1 to TRBJ2-7; TRBD2 matches at 9 bases. J was trimmed by 3 bases and V by 3 bases; bases with no gene match: 6. This CDR3 has 14 residues. CDR1 is DFQATT, CDR2 SNEGSKA, per germline (reference sequence).

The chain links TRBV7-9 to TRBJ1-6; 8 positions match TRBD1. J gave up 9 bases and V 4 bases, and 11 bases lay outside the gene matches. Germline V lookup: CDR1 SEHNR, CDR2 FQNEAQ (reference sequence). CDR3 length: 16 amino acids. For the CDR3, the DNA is TGTGCCAGCAGCTCAAACAGGGGGTTAGTAACTTCACCCCTCCACTTT. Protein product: CASSSNRGLVTSPLHF.

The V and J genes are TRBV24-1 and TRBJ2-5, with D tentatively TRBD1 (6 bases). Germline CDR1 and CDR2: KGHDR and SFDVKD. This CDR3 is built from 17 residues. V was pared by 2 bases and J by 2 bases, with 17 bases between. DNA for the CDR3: TGTGCCACCAGTGATTCCCCCAGGGGTTCGGTGCAAGAGACCCAGTACTTC. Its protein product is CATSDSPRGSVQETQYF.

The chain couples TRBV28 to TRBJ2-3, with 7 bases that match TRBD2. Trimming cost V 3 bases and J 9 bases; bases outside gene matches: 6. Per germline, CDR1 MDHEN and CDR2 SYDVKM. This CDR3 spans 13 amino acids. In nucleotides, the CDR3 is TGTGCCAGCAGTTTGGGAGGGGAGGAGACGCAGTATTTT. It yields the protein CASSLGGEETQYF.

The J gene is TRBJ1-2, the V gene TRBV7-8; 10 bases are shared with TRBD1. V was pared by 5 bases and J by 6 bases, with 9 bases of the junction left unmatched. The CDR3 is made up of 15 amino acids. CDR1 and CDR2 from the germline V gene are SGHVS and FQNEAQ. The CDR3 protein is CASSLDRGRRDGYTF. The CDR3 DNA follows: TGTGCCAGCAGCCTAGACAGGGGGCGAAGGGATGGCTACACCTTC.

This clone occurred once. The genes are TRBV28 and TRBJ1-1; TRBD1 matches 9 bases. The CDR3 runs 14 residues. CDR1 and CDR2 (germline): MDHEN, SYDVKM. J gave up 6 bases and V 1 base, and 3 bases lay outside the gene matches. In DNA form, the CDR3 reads TGTGCCAGCAGTTTATACAGGGGGCAGCCTGAAGCTTTCTTT. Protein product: CASSLYRGQPEAFF.

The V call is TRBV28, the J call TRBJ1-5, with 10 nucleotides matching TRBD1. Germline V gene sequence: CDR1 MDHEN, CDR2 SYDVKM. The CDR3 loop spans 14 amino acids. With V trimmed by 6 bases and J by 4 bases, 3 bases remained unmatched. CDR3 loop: CASRTGGGNQPQHF. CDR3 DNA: TGTGCCAGCAGGACAGGGGGCGGGAATCAGCCCCAGCATTTT.

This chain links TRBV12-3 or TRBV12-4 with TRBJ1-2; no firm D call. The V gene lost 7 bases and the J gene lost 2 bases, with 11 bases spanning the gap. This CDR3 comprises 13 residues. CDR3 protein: CASTLDRNYGYTF. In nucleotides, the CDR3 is TGTGCCAGCACCCTAGACCGCAACTATGGCTACACCTTC.

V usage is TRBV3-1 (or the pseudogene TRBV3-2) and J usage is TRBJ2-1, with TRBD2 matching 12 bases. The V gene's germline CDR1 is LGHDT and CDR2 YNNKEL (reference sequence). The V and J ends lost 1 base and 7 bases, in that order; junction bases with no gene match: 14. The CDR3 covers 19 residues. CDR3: CASSQVRGEGLAGRNEQFF. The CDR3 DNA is TGTGCCAGCAGCCAAGTCAGGGGAGAAGGACTAGCGGGGCGGAATGAGCAGTTCTTC.